This T cell receptor beta chain was profiled in a study of cytomegalovirus exposure and HLA in healthy donors. For the study at large: The same platform was used for the approximately 120 validation repertoires as for the approximately 720 first-cohort repertoires, as reported in a later analysis. Findings of the study overall: There were under 200 TCR beta chains listed as cytomegalovirus-associated.

Measured with immunoSEQ multiplex PCR; TCRdb has only the in-frame clones, and not every one. Counted here are about 64,000 clones, about 95% occurring once; the ten biggest clones make up roughly 6%. V was cut by 7 bases and J by 3 bases, with 19 bases left in between. The germline gives CDR1 MDHEN, CDR2 SYDVKM. The CDR3 is 15 residues long. Worth noting for this clone: The target antigen is unknown.

The sequence derives from a woman aged 18-30 years in good health and CMV-seropositive. This chain joins TRBV28 and TRBJ2-7; TRBD1 might be the D (7 bases). The sample comprised PBMCs. CDR3 residues: CASTLGGQKLYEQYF. CDR3 sequence (DNA): TGTGCCAGCACTCTGGGGGGACAGAAACTCTACGAGCAGTACTTC.